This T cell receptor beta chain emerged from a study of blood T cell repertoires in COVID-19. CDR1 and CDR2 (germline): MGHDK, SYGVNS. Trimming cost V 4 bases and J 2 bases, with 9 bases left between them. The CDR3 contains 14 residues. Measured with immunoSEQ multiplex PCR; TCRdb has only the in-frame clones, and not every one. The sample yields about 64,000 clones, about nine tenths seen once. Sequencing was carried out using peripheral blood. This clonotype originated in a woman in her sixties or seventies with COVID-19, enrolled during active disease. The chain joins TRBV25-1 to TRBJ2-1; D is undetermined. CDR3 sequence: CASSGVQPYNEQFF. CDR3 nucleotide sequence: TGTGCCAGCAGTGGAGTTCAACCCTACAATGAGCAGTTCTTC.